This T cell receptor (beta chain) was found in a study of cytomegalovirus exposure and HLA in healthy donors. Germline lookup yields CDR1 KGHSH and CDR2 LQKENI. V was pared by 3 bases and J by 3 bases, with 15 bases between. The CDR3 totals 15 residues. Primers for the PCR totalled 60 Vbeta and 13 Jbeta. Measured with immunoSEQ multiplex PCR; TCRdb has only the in-frame clones, and not every one. The table shows over 100,000 clones, with about 79% occurring only once. The rearrangement uses TRBV18 and TRBJ2-7, with TRBD2 as a possible D gene (6 bases). The specimen was PBMCs. The source is a female donor in good health and CMV-seropositive. The CDR3 DNA is TGTGCCAGCTCACCCCTCGGGACTGGGAACTACGAGCAGTACTTC. Amino acid sequence: CASSPLGTGNYEQYF.